This T cell receptor (beta chain) was identified during a study of blood T cell repertoires in COVID-19. The wider study: PBMCs, B-cell-depleted T cells, or T cells provided the cDNA or gDNA that made up the material.

It was during active infection that Seattle patients were enrolled and then longitudinally followed. Losses at the gene ends were 1 base for V and 4 bases for J; bases not matched to a gene: 6. The CDR3 length is 16 residues. Germline lookup yields CDR1 SQVTM and CDR2 ANQGSEA. Measured with immunoSEQ multiplex PCR; TCRdb has only the in-frame clones, and not every one. The table shows more than 300,000 clones, with 87% occurring only once. The sequence was obtained from a woman between 50 and 59 years old with COVID-19, enrolled during active disease. The sequencing input was peripheral blood. This chain uses TRBV29-1 with TRBJ2-1, with 11 bases identical to TRBD2. The CDR3 is CSVEGRLAGPYNEQFF. For the CDR3, the DNA is TGCAGCGTTGAAGGGAGACTAGCGGGGCCATACAATGAGCAGTTCTTC.